This T cell receptor (beta chain) was captured by sequencing in a study of T cells after yellow fever vaccination. The study made its TCR cDNA through 5'RACE template switching. That step introduced a universal primer site along with UMIs. One entry per CDR3 protein results from TCRdb running MiXCR on the 5' RACE reads. The table shows some 400,000 distinct CDR3 sequences, with roughly 20% occurring only once. The V and J ends lost 9 bases and 4 bases respectively, with 12 bases between them. The CDR3 is made up of 12 amino acids. The germline gives CDR1 MNHNS, CDR2 SASEGT. This sequence joins TRBV6-1 and TRBJ2-5; D assignment may be TRBD1 or TRBD2 (6 bases each). The sequences come from PBMCs, collected before the yellow fever booster vaccination. This clonotype originated in a man aged 18 to 29 who received the YFV17D yellow fever vaccine. As DNA, the CDR3 is TGTGCCAGTGAAGGGGGGCCAGAGACCCAGTACTTC. Protein sequence: CASEGGPETQYF.